The clone carrying this T cell receptor (beta chain) was seen more than once but under ten times. Its cognate antigen is unknown. The CDR3 runs 13 residues. Germline V gives CDR1 SGHDT, CDR2 YYEEEE. Deletions cut 4 bases from V and 5 bases from J, with 10 bases between. This sample was taken from a study of T cell repertoires in cytomegalovirus infection. Overall study context: Public TCR beta signature analysis indicated the presence of both CMV infection and matching HLA type. Broader study findings: CMV-specific HLA-C-restricted TCR beta clonotypes dominated the ex vivo response. Totalled public TCR beta family frequency picked out people who carried CMV plus the relevant HLA.

TCRdb called the reads again in MiXCR, with one record for every CDR3 protein. The sample has fewer than 300,000 distinct CDR3 sequences, over 20% seen once; the top ten hold more than 11%. The chain recombines TRBV5-6 with TRBJ1-5; D possibly corresponds to TRBD1 (5 bases). The sample was PBMCs. The sequence came from a human donor in good health (CMV status not recorded). Some clones in this sample may be carry-over from other donors' samples. This chain's CDR3 is CASSQGPDQPQHF. CDR3 bases: TGTGCCAGCAGCCAGGGCCCCGATCAGCCCCAGCATTTT.